The subject of this entry is one T cell receptor (beta chain). Its antigen is not identified. Presentation of ophthalmopathy in the donors involved moderate-to-severe activity, CAS ≥3, NOSPECS ≥4 and a duration under 3 months. Clinical symptoms, serum thyroxine, TRAb, thyroid ultrasound and orbital computed tomography determined diagnosis. The sample belongs to a study of Graves' ophthalmopathy and Graves' hyperthyroidism. Study-wide results and caveats: Most thyroid-expanded clonotypes exceeding 0.001 frequency were also found in blood.

Germline V gives CDR1 DFQATT, CDR2 SNEGSKA (reference sequence). The CDR3 is 12 amino acids. The J segment lost 6 bases and the V segment lost 6 bases, leaving 5 bases of the junction unmatched. Amplification targeted the TCR beta CDR3 regions, with RNA transcripts as the source material. Following a first-round RT-PCR that used HTBI primers, a second-round multiplex PCR was carried out. TCRdb passed the multiplex PCR reads through MiXCR, listing each CDR3 protein once. The sample shows 650,000 to 900,000 distinct CDR3 sequences, around 40% of them seen only once. The sequence was obtained from an adult man with Graves' ophthalmopathy. The chain uses TRBV20-1 and TRBJ2-7; the match to TRBD2 covers 10 bases. Sequencing input: peripheral blood. CDR3: CSANLAGVEQYF. The CDR3 bases are TGCAGTGCAAATCTAGCGGGGGTCGAGCAGTACTTC.